The 2 T cell receptor beta chains reported below all come from one sample, sequenced in a study of shared T cell receptors in the human thymus. TCRdb keeps only in-frame clones here, not all; method: immunoSEQ multiplex PCR. The top ten hold more than 0.01% of the sample, which has 700,000 or so clones, 80% to 90% seen once. Separately, the same data were catalogued under a study of human thymus T cells.

The material sequenced was thymocytes. The receptors here all came from a girl less than two years old with a congenital heart defect.

The chain couples TRBV6-6 to TRBJ2-3; D gene ambiguous. CDR1 and CDR2 from the germline V gene are MNHNY and SVGAGI (reference sequence). The CDR3 totals 11 residues. The V gene lost 6 bases and the J gene lost 6 bases, with 7 bases spanning the gap. The CDR3 sequence: CASRGADTQYF. The DNA for the CDR3 is TGTGCCAGCAGGGGCGCCGATACGCAGTATTTT.

The chain combines TRBV2 with TRBJ1-2, with D hard to call. CDR1 SNHLY and CDR2 FYNNEI come from the germline V gene. The CDR3 length is 16 residues. Trimming cost V 6 bases and J 6 bases, with 23 bases left between them. The CDR3 sequence is CASSQTLSAMIDGYTF. The CDR3, as DNA: TGTGCCAGCAGCCAGACTTTATCTGCTATGATTGATGGCTACACCTTC.